The clone carrying this TCR beta chain was seen many times. Its antigen remains unknown. The entry originates in a study of regulatory T cells in long-lasting Graves disease. Sequencing libraries for TCR beta were prepared with iRepertoire HTBI primers and Arm-PCR of CDR3 regions. TCRdb re-called the multiplex PCR reads through MiXCR, storing one row per CDR3 protein. This table holds about 440,000 distinct CDR3 sequences, 14% to 15% found once. Whole-study results and caveats: Accuracy could have been hurt by small sample size.

Time point indicated: newly diagnosed GD, antithyroid drugs for less than 3 months. PBMCs were the source of the RNA used for TCR sequencing. This CDR3 is 12 amino acids long. V dropped 0 bases and J dropped 8 bases, with 5 bases sitting between them. Germline lookup yields CDR1 LGHDT and CDR2 YNNKEL (reference sequence). These data were likewise used in another study, on T cells in Graves' hyperthyroidism and ophthalmopathy.

The sample consisted of peripheral blood mononuclear cells (PBMCs), taken at new diagnosis, from a patient treated with antithyroid drugs. The V call is TRBV3-1, the J call TRBJ2-1; D unresolved. The clonotype comes from a woman aged 25 to 45 with Graves disease. The CDR3 DNA is TGTGCCAGCAGCCAAGAATCCCATGAGCAGTTCTTC. Translated, it gives CASSQESHEQFF.